The entry below describes one T cell receptor beta chain. The data stem from a study of CD8 T cells in Susac syndrome. Reverse transcription of roughly 0.45 to 1 ug RNA used random hexamers. The authors amplified TCR beta CDR3 across 54 Vbeta and 13 Jbeta using immunoSEQ multiplex PCR. TCRdb passed the immunoSEQ multiplex PCR reads through MiXCR, listing each CDR3 protein once. This sample yields 90,000 to 150,000 distinct CDR3 sequences, of which 85% to 95% are seen a single time; 0.12% belongs to the top ten. TCR beta sequencing covered blood CD8+ and CD4+ T cells. Age- and sex-matched healthy donors served as the control group. TEMRA cells were enriched by FACS, and CD4+ and CD8+ T cells were negatively isolated. V lost 5 bases, J lost 6 bases, and 12 bases stayed unmatched. This CDR3 region has 18 residues. The germline V gene encodes CDR1 SGHAT and CDR2 FQDESV (reference sequence).

This chain uses TRBV11-1 with TRBJ2-1; 14 bases match TRBD2. The sample was CD8+ T cells from PBMCs. The receptor's source is a human donor in good health. CDR3 sequence reads: CASSRFPGLAGVRNEQFF. CDR3 in DNA: TGTGCCAGCAGCCGCTTCCCGGGACTAGCGGGAGTACGCAATGAGCAGTTCTTC.